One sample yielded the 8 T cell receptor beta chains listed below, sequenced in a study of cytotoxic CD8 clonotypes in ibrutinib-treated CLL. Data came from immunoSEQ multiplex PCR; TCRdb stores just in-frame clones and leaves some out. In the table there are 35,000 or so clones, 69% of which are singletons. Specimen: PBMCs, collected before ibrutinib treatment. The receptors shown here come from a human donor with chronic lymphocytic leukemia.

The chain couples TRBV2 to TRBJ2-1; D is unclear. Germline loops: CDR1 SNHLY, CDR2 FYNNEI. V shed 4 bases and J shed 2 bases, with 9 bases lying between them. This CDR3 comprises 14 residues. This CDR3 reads CASSATFTYNEQFF. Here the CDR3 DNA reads TGTGCCAGCAGTGCTACTTTCACCTACAATGAGCAGTTCTTC. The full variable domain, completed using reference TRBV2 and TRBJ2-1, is EPEVTQTPSHQVTQMGQEVILRCVPISNHLYFYWYRQILGQKVEFLVSFYNNEISEKSEIFDDQFSVERPDGSNFTLKIRSTKLEDSAMYFCASSATFTYNEQFFGPGTRLTVL.

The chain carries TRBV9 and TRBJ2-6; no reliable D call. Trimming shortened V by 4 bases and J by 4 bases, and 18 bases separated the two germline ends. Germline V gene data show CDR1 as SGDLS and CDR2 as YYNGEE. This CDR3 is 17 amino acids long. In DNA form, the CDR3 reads TGTGCCAGCAGCACCCCGACGACCGTGTTCGGGGCCAACGTCCTGACTTTC. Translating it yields CASSTPTTVFGANVLTF.

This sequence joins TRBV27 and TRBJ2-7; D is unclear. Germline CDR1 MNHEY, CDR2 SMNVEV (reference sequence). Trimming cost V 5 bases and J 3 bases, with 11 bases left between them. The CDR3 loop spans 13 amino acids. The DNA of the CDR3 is TGTGCCAGCAGTATAGGACGGAACTACGAGCAGTACTTC. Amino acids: CASSIGRNYEQYF.

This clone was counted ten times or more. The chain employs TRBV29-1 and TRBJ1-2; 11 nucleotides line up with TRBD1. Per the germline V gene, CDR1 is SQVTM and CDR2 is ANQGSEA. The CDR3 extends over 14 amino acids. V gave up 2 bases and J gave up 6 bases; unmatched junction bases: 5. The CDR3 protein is CSVERAGQGDGYTF. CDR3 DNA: TGCAGCGTTGAACGGGCGGGACAGGGGGATGGCTACACCTTC.

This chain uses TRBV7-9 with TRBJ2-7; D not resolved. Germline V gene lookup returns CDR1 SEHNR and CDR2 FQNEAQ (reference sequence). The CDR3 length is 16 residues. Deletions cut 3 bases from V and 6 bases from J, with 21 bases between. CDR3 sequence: CASSFPLGILSGEQYF. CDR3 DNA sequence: TGTGCCAGCAGCTTCCCCCTCGGCATATTGTCGGGCGAGCAGTACTTC.

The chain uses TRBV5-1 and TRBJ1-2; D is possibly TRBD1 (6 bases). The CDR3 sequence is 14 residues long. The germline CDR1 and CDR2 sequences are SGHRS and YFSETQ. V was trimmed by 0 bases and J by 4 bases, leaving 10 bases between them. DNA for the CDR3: TGCGCCAGCAGCTTGGAACAGGGTATCTATGGCTACACCTTC. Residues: CASSLEQGIYGYTF.

This CDR3 reads CAWSVLASGAGELFF. The CDR3 DNA reads as TGTGCCTGGAGTGTATTGGCTAGCGGGGCCGGGGAGCTGTTTTTT. This chain joins TRBV30 and TRBJ2-2; 9 nucleotides match TRBD2. The J segment lost 6 bases and the V segment lost 0 bases, leaving 5 bases of the junction unmatched. Germline V gives CDR1 GTSNPN, CDR2 SVGIG (reference sequence). The CDR3 sequence is 15 residues long.

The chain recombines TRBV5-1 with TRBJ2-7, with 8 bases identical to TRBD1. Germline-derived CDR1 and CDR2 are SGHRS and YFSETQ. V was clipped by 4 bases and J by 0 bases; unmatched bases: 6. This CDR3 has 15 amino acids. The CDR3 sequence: CASSPTGDVSYEQYF. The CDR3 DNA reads TGCGCCAGCAGCCCGACAGGGGACGTCTCCTACGAGCAGTACTTC.